Each of the 21 T cell receptor beta chains below was sequenced from the same sample in a study of T cell repertoires in cytomegalovirus infection. TCRdb re-called the reads through MiXCR, storing one row per CDR3 protein. The repertoire has roughly 200,000 distinct CDR3 sequences, approximately 18% of them found once; the top ten carry approximately 25%. Source material: CD8+ T cells from PBMCs. The receptor source for this set is a human donor in good health (CMV status not recorded). Some clones in this sample may be carry-over from other donors' samples.

This sequence joins TRBV25-1 and TRBJ2-2; 10 bases fit TRBD1. With V trimmed by 3 bases and J by 4 bases, 8 bases remained unmatched. Per germline, CDR1 MGHDK and CDR2 SYGVNS. This CDR3 contains 17 residues. The CDR3 nucleotides are TGTGCCAGCAGTGATTCGGAGACAGGGGGCTTCACCGGGGAGCTGTTTTTT. Translated: CASSDSETGGFTGELFF.

V gene TRBV7-2 combines with J gene TRBJ2-4; D is perhaps TRBD1 (6 bases). This CDR3 region has 17 residues. The V and J ends lost 5 bases and 0 bases respectively, with 17 bases between them. Germline V gene lookup returns CDR1 SGHTA and CDR2 FQGNSA. The CDR3 nucleotides read TGTGCCAGCAGCGACCGGGACACCACCCGAGCCAAAAACATTCAGTACTTC. The encoded protein is CASSDRDTTRAKNIQYF. Drawing the rest from reference TRBV7-2 and TRBJ2-4, the complete variable domain is GAGVSQSPSNKVTEKGKDVELRCDPISGHTALYWYRQSLGQGLEFLIYFQGNSAPDKSGLPSDRFSAERTGGSVSTLTIQRTQQEDSAVYLCASSDRDTTRAKNIQYFGAGTRLSVL.

The chain has TRBV9 and TRBJ2-1, with unresolved D. Trimming pared 4 bases from V and 5 bases from J, leaving 19 bases between. Germline values: CDR1 SGDLS, CDR2 YYNGEE. The CDR3 consists of 16 residues. This CDR3 is CASSPRTGSSNNEQFF. In DNA, the CDR3 is TGTGCCAGCAGCCCAAGAACCGGGTCAAGTAACAATGAGCAGTTCTTC.

This clonotype was counted only a few times. CDR3 residues: CASSLGQWPSNEQFF. CDR3 coding DNA: TGTGCCAGCAGTTTAGGACAGTGGCCCTCCAATGAGCAGTTCTTC. The J gene is TRBJ2-1, the V gene TRBV12-3 or TRBV12-4; tentatively, D is TRBD1 (5 bases). With 1 base removed from V and 6 bases from J, the gap between germline ends came to 13 bases. This CDR3 has 15 amino acids.

This clonotype has more than one count but fewer than ten. The V gene is TRBV6-5, the J gene TRBJ2-7, with D possibly TRBD2 on 6 matching bases. Trimming cost V 0 bases and J 6 bases, with 9 bases left between them. Germline lookup yields CDR1 MNHEY and CDR2 SVGAGI. This CDR3 spans 13 amino acids. This chain's CDR3 is CASSYSIGSEQYF. CDR3 nucleotide sequence: TGTGCCAGCAGTTACTCGATCGGGAGCGAGCAGTACTTC.

The V gene is TRBV12-3 or TRBV12-4, the J gene TRBJ1-3; D may be TRBD1 (6 bases). The V gene lost 5 bases and the J gene lost 0 bases, with 14 bases spanning the gap. The CDR3 is 16 residues long. The CDR3 loop reads CASSPLTGYSGNTIYF. The CDR3 coding sequence is TGTGCCAGCAGTCCCTTGACAGGCTACTCTGGAAACACCATATATTTT.

The rearrangement joins TRBV9 to TRBJ2-1; no reliable D call. Trimming left V 7 bases short and J 8 bases short, with 10 bases between. The CDR3 totals 11 residues. Germline V lookup: CDR1 SGDLS, CDR2 YYNGEE. CDR3: CASSHADEQFF. The CDR3 nucleotides read TGTGCCAGCTCACACGCCGATGAGCAGTTCTTC.

In its sample, this clonotype was seen a few times. The gene calls are TRBV7-9 and TRBJ2-3; D is uncertain. Germline V gives CDR1 SEHNR, CDR2 FQNEAQ (reference sequence). V was clipped by 6 bases and J by 3 bases, with 10 bases between them. CDR3 size: 13 residues. In DNA form, the CDR3 reads TGTGCCAGCAGTGGGCAGACAACAGATACGCAGTATTTT. It translates to CASSGQTTDTQYF. The variable domain in full, completed from reference TRBV7-9 and TRBJ2-3, reads DTGVSQNPRHKITKRGQNVTFRCDPISEHNRLYWYRQTLGQGPEFLTYFQNEAQLEKSRLLSDRFSAERPKGSFSTLEIQRTEQGDSAMYLCASSGQTTDTQYFGPGTRLTVL.

Ten or more counts support this clonotype. The V call is TRBV7-9, the J call TRBJ2-7, with D possibly TRBD2 on 6 matching bases. The CDR3 consists of 15 residues. V was clipped by 4 bases and J by 2 bases, with 15 bases between them. Germline CDR1 SEHNR, CDR2 FQNEAQ (reference sequence). For the CDR3, the DNA is TGTGCCAGCAGCTCGGGAGACTTGAGGGCCTACGAGCAGTACTTC. Protein: CASSSGDLRAYEQYF.

V is TRBV5-5 and J is TRBJ2-7; maybe TRBD1 (6 bases). V dropped 2 bases and J dropped 2 bases, with 14 bases sitting between them. Germline V gives CDR1 SGHKS, CDR2 YYEKEE (reference sequence). The CDR3 is 15 residues long. CDR3 bases: TGTGCCAGCAGCTTCTCGCAGGGGCGAACCTACGAGCAGTACTTC. It yields the protein CASSFSQGRTYEQYF. Based on the CDR3 plus reference TRBV5-5 and TRBJ2-7, the full variable domain is DAGVTQSPTHLIKTRGQQVTLRCSPISGHKSVSWYQQVLGQGPQFIFQYYEKEERGRGNFPDRFSARQFPNYSSELNVNALLLGDSALYLCASSFSQGRTYEQYFGPGTRLTVT.

As for this clonotype: Mismatch with germline at one junction end may stem from a read error. J is TRBJ2-2 and V is TRBV7-2; D may be TRBD2 (6 bases). The CDR3 loop spans 17 amino acids. Germline loops: CDR1 SGHTA, CDR2 FQGNSA. The CDR3 DNA follows: TGTGCCAGCGGCTTTAAATTTAGTAGCGGAGAAGCCGGGGAGCTGTTTTTT. Translation: CASGFKFSSGEAGELFF.

Only a few counts were recorded for this clonotype. This chain links TRBV27 with TRBJ2-7; D is possibly TRBD2 (6 bases). V was trimmed by 4 bases and J by 4 bases, leaving 20 bases between them. The length of the CDR3 is 16 residues. Germline values: CDR1 MNHEY, CDR2 SMNVEV (reference sequence). The CDR3 region is CASSSRRGFSSYEQYF. DNA of the CDR3: TGTGCCAGCAGTTCCCGCCGGGGGTTTTCTAGTTACGAGCAGTACTTC.

At least ten counts were recorded for this clonotype. J is TRBJ1-1 and V is TRBV7-9; D unresolved. The CDR3 totals 15 residues. Germline lookup yields CDR1 SEHNR and CDR2 FQNEAQ (reference sequence). The germline V and J ends were trimmed by 5 bases and 0 bases, with 13 bases remaining between them. The CDR3 DNA reads as TGTGCCAGCAGCGGCGAGACATCCATGAACACTGAAGCTTTCTTT. It is translated as CASSGETSMNTEAFF.

The rearrangement uses TRBV7-9 and TRBJ1-1, with D possibly matching TRBD1 (6 bases). The CDR3 covers 11 residues. Trimming removed 8 bases from V and 6 bases from J, with 10 bases in between. Looked up from germline, CDR1 is SEHNR and CDR2 is FQNEAQ (reference sequence). The DNA of the CDR3 is TGTGCCAGCTGGAGGGGGGCTGAAGCTTTCTTT. Its protein is CASWRGAEAFF.

In its sample, this clonotype was seen a few times. DNA for the CDR3: TGTGCCAGCAGTTACGGGACCAATCAGCCCCAGCATTTT. Its translation: CASSYGTNQPQHF. The gene calls are TRBV6-2 or TRBV6-3 and TRBJ1-5; D is perhaps TRBD1 (5 bases). Germline CDR1 MNHEY, CDR2 SVGEGT. The CDR3 consists of 13 residues. V was pared by 2 bases and J by 3 bases, with 5 bases between.

The V call is TRBV14, the J call TRBJ2-5; TRBD2 might be the D (5 bases). This CDR3 has 16 residues. Looked up from germline, CDR1 is SGHDN and CDR2 is FVKESK. Trimming stripped 0 bases from V and 5 bases from J, with 16 bases between. CDR3 DNA: TGTGCCAGCAGCCAAGATCTTTACCATCCGGGGGAGACCCAGTACTTC. It is translated as CASSQDLYHPGETQYF.

This chain connects TRBV6-6 to TRBJ2-7; D remains unclear. CDR3 length: 15 residues. The V end lost 4 bases, the J end lost 0 bases, and 13 bases lay between the germline ends. Germline values: CDR1 MNHNY, CDR2 SVGAGI (reference sequence). This chain's CDR3 is CASSSPGLSSYEQYF. The CDR3 DNA reads TGTGCCAGCAGTTCACCGGGCCTCTCCTCCTACGAGCAGTACTTC.

This clonotype was counted a few times. The V call is TRBV11-2, the J call TRBJ2-3, with TRBD2 as a possible D gene (6 bases). V was clipped by 0 bases and J by 0 bases, with 13 bases between them. Germline V CDR1 and CDR2: SGHAT, FQNNGV. The length of the CDR3 is 17 residues. The CDR3 nucleotides read TGTGCCAGCAGCTTAGAGCCTCGGGCGGGGAGCACAGATACGCAGTATTTT. It codes for CASSLEPRAGSTDTQYF.

The chain employs TRBV7-2 and TRBJ1-5; 9 bases line up with TRBD1. The CDR3 sequence is 17 residues long. The junction had 10 bases not matched to a gene; V was cut back by 1 base and J by 6 bases. Germline V CDR1 and CDR2: SGHTA, FQGNSA. This CDR3 is CASSLGGSGTGLQPQHF. The CDR3 coding sequence is TGTGCCAGCAGCTTAGGCGGCTCCGGGACAGGGCTTCAGCCCCAGCATTTT.

This clonotype occurred a few times. V usage is TRBV20-1 and J usage is TRBJ2-7; tentative D call: TRBD1 (5 bases). Germline CDR1 DFQATT, CDR2 SNEGSKA (reference sequence). Deletions cut 0 bases from V and 4 bases from J, with 13 bases between. The CDR3 totals 14 residues. The CDR3 bases are TGCAGTGCTAGAGATGGGGCAGGGCTTTACGAGCAGTACTTC. Amino acids: CSARDGAGLYEQYF.

This clonotype has a count of ten or more. For the CDR3, the DNA is TGTGCCAGCAGCCAAACAGGTCAAACTTCCTACGAGCAGTACTTC. This sequence encodes CASSQTGQTSYEQYF. The chain employs TRBV4-2 and TRBJ2-7; TRBD1 is a possible D gene (5 bases). The V end lost 2 bases, the J end lost 1 base, and 12 bases lay between the germline ends. This CDR3 has 15 residues. Germline CDR1 LGHNA, CDR2 YNFKEQ.